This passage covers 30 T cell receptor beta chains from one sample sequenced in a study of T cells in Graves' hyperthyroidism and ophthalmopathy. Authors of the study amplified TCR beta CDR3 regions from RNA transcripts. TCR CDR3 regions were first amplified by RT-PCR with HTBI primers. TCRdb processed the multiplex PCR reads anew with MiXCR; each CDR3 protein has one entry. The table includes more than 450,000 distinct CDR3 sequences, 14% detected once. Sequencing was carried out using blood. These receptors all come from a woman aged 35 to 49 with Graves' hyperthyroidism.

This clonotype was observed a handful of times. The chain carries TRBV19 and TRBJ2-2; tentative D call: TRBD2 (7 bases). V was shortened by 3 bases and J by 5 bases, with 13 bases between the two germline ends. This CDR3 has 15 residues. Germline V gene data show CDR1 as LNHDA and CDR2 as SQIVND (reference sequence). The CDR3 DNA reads TGTGCCAGTAGTATTCGGGGGGCAGGGACCGGGGAGCTGTTTTTT. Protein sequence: CASSIRGAGTGELFF.

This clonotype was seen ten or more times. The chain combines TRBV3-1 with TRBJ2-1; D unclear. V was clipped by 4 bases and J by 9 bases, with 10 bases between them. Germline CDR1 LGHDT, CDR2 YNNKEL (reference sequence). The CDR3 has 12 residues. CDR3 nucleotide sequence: TGTGCCAGCAGCCGGGTTGGCGGTGAGCAGTTCTTC. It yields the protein CASSRVGGEQFF.

Written as DNA, the CDR3 is TGCGCCAGCAGCCGCGGAGGACAGGACGTAATCTATGGCTACACCTTC. This codes for CASSRGGQDVIYGYTF. The chain couples TRBV5-1 to TRBJ1-2; 7 nucleotides match TRBD1. The CDR3 runs to 16 residues. The germline CDR1 and CDR2 sequences are SGHRS and YFSETQ. Trimming removed 4 bases from V and 4 bases from J; junction bases left unmatched: 13.

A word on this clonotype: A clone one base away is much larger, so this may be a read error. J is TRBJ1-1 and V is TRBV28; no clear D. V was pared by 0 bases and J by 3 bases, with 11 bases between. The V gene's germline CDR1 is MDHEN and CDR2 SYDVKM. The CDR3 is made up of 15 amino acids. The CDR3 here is CASSLWDEGYTEAFF. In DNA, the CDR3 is TGTGCCAGCAGTTTATGGGATGAGGGATACACTGAAGCTTTCTTT.

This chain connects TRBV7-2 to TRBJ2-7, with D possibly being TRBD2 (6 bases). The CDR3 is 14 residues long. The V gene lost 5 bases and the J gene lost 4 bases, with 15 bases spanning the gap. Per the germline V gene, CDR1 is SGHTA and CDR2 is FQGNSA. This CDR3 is CASSPSVSGYEQYF. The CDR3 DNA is TGTGCCAGCAGCCCTTCGGTTAGCGGATACGAGCAGTACTTC.

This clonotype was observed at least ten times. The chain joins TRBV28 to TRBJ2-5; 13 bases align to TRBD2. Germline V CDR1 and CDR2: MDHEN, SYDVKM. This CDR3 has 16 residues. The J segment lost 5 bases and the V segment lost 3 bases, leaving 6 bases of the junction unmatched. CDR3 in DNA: TGTGCCAGCAGTTTTCGACTAGCGGGAGGTACCGAGACCCAGTACTTC. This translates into CASSFRLAGGTETQYF.

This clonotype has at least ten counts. DNA of the CDR3: TGTGCCAGCAGTTTAGGGCTAGCGGTCCAAGAGACCCAGTACTTC. As protein: CASSLGLAVQETQYF. The rearrangement links TRBV27 to TRBJ2-5; the match to TRBD2 covers 7 bases. This CDR3 comprises 15 residues. CDR1 is MNHEY and CDR2 is SMNVEV in the germline V gene (reference sequence). Unmatched junction bases numbered 4, after V lost 2 bases and J lost 1 base.

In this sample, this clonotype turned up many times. CDR3 in DNA: TGTGCCAGCAGTCCGACTAGCGGGAGGGCCCCCGGGGAGCTGTTTTTT. Protein: CASSPTSGRAPGELFF. The chain carries TRBV12-3 or TRBV12-4 and TRBJ2-2, with 14 bases that match TRBD2. The CDR3 totals 16 residues. Trimming took 5 bases from V and 6 from J; bases not matched to a gene: 5.

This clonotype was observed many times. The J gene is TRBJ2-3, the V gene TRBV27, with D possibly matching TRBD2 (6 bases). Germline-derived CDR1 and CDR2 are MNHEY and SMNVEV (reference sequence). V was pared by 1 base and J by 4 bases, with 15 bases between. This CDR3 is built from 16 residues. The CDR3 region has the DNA TGTGCCAGCAGTTTATTTTCGGGAGTGGTGTCAGATACGCAGTATTTT. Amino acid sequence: CASSLFSGVVSDTQYF.

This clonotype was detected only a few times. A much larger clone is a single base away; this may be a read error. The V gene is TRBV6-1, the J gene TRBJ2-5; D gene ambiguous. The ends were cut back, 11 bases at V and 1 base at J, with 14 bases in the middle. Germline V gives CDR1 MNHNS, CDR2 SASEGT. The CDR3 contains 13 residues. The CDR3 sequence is CAGTALSQETQYF. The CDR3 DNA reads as TGTGCCGGCACCGCCTTGTCCCAAGAGACCCAGTACTTC.

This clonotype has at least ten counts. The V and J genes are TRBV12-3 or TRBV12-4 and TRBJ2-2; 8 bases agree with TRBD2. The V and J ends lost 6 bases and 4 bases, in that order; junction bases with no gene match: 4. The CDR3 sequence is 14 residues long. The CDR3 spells CASRKLAVTGELFF. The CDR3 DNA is TGTGCCAGCAGGAAACTAGCGGTCACCGGGGAGCTGTTTTTT.

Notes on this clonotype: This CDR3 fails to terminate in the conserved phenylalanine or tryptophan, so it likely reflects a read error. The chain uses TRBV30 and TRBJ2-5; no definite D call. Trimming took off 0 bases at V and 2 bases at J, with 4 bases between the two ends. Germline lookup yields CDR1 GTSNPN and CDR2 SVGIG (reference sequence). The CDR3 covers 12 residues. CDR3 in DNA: TGTGCCTGGAGTGTAAGGCAAGAGACCCAGTACCTC. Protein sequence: CAWSVRQETQYL.

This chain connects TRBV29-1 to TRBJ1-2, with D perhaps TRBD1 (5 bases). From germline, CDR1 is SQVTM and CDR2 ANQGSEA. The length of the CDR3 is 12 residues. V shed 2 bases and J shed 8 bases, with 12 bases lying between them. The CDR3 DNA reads TGCAGCGTTGAAAGCCAGGGCAAAGGCTACACCTTC. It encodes CSVESQGKGYTF.

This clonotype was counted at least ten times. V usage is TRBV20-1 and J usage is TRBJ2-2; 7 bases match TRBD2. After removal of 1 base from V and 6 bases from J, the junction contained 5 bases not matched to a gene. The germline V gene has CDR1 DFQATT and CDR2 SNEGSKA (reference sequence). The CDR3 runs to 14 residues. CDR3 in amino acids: CSARATSAAGELFF. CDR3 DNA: TGCAGTGCTAGAGCCACTAGCGCCGCCGGGGAGCTGTTTTTT.

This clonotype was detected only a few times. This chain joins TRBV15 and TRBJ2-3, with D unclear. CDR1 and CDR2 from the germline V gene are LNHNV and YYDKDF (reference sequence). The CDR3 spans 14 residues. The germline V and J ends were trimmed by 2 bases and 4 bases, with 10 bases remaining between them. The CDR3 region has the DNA TGTGCCACCAGCAGATCCGGTAGGCCAGATACGCAGTATTTT. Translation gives CATSRSGRPDTQYF.

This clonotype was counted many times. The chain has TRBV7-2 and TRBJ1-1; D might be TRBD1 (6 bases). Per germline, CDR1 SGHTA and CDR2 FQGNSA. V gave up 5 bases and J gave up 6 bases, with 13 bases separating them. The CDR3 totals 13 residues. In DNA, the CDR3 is TGTGCCAGCAGCAATAGACAGGATTCTGAAGCTTTCTTT. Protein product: CASSNRQDSEAFF.

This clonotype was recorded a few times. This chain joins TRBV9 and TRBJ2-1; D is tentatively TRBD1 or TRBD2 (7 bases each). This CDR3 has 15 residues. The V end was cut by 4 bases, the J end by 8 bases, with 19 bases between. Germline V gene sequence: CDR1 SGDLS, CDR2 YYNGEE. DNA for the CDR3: TGTGCCAGCAGCTCAGGGGGGGGCAATTACTATGAGCAGTTCTTC. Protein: CASSSGGGNYYEQFF.

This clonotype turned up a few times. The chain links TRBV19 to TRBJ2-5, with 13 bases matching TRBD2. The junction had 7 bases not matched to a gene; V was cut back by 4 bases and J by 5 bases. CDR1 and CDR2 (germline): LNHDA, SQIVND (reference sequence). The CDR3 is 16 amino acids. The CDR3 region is CASSNFGLAGVETQYF. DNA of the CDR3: TGTGCCAGTAGTAACTTCGGACTAGCGGGAGTTGAGACCCAGTACTTC.

CDR3 sequence: CASSLAEGVNSPLHF. DNA of the CDR3: TGTGCCAGCAGCTTGGCTGAGGGCGTCAATTCACCCCTCCACTTT. J is TRBJ1-6 and V is TRBV5-4, with D unresolved. Germline lookup yields CDR1 SGHNT and CDR2 YYREEE (reference sequence). V gave up 0 bases and J gave up 7 bases, with 11 bases separating them. The CDR3 is made up of 15 amino acids.

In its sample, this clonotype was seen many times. CDR3 amino acids: CASSSGQPYF. The CDR3 bases are TGTGCCAGCAGTTCGGGGCAGCCGTACTTC. This chain joins TRBV28 and TRBJ2-7, with D possibly being TRBD1 or TRBD2 (5 bases each). Germline V gives CDR1 MDHEN, CDR2 SYDVKM. The CDR3 is 10 amino acids. V was shortened by 4 bases and J by 12 bases, with 10 bases between the two germline ends. Combining the CDR3 with reference TRBV28 and TRBJ2-7 gives the whole variable domain DVKVTQSSRYLVKRTGEKVFLECVQDMDHENMFWYRQDPGLGLRLIYFSYDVKMKEKGDIPEGYSVSREKKERFSLILESASTNQTSMYLCASSSGQPYFGPGTRLTVT.

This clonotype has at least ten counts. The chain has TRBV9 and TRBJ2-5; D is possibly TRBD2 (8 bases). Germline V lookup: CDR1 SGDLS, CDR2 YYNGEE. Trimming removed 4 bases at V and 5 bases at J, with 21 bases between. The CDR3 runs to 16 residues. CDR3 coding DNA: TGTGCCAGCAGCTTCGCGGGGGTAGCGGGACAGGAGACCCAGTACTTC. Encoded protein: CASSFAGVAGQETQYF.

CDR3 region: CSVDDSLGTGELFF. The CDR3 bases are TGCAGCGTTGACGACAGTCTGGGAACCGGGGAGCTGTTTTTT. The chain combines TRBV29-1 with TRBJ2-2; tentatively, D is TRBD1 (5 bases). Trimming took 3 bases from V and 5 from J, leaving 13 bases between them. CDR3 length: 14 amino acids. Looked up from germline, CDR1 is SQVTM and CDR2 is ANQGSEA.

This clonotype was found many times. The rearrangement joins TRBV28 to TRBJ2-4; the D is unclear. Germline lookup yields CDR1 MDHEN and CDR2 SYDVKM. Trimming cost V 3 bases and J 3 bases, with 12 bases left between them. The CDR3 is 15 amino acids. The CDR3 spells CASSLETGVKNIQYF. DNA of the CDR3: TGTGCCAGCAGTTTGGAAACTGGAGTCAAAAACATTCAGTACTTC.

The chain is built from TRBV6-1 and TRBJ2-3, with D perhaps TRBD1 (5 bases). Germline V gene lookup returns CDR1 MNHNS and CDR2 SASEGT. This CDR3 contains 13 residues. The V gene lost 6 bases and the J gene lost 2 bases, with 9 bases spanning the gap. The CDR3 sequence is CASSDRPTDTQYF. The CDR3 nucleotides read TGTGCCAGCAGCGACAGACCCACAGATACGCAGTATTTT.

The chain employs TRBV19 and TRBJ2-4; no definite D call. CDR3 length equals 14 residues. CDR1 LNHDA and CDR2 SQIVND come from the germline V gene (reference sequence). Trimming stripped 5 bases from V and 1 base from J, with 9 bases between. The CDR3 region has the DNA TGTGCCAGTAGTGCTATGGGGGCCAAAAACATTCAGTACTTC. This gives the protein CASSAMGAKNIQYF.

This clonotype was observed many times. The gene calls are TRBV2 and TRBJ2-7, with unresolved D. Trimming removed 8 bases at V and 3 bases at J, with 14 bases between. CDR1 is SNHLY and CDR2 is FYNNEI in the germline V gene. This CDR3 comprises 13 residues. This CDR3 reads CASVGSPSYEQYF. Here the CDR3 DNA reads TGTGCCAGCGTTGGAAGTCCGAGCTACGAGCAGTACTTC.

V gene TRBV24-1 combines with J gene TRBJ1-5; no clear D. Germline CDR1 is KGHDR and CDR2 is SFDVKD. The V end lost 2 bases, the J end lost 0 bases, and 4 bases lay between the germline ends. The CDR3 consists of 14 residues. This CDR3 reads CATSDSPSNQPQHF. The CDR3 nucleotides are TGTGCCACCAGTGATTCCCCTAGCAATCAGCCCCAGCATTTT.

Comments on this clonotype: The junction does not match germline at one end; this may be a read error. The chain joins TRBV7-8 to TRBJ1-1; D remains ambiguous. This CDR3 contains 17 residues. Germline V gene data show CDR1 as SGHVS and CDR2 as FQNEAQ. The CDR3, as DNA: TGTGCCAGCAGCTTATCGTCTAGGGCAGGATCGAACGCTGAAGCTTTCTTT. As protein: CASSLSSRAGSNAEAFF.

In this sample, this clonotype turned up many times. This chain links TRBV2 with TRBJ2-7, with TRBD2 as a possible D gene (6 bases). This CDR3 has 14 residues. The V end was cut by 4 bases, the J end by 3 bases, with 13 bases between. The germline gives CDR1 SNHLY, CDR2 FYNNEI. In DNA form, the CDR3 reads TGTGCCAGCAGTGGGGCTAGCGCGAGCTACGAGCAGTACTTC. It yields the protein CASSGASASYEQYF.

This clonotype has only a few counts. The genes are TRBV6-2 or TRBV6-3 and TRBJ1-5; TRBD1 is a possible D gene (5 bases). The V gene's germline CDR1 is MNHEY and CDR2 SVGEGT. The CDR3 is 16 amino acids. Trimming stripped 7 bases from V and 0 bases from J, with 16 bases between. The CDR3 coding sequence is TGTGCCAGCATCCTAGGCGGGGACGGTAGCAATCAGCCCCAGCATTTT. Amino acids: CASILGGDGSNQPQHF.